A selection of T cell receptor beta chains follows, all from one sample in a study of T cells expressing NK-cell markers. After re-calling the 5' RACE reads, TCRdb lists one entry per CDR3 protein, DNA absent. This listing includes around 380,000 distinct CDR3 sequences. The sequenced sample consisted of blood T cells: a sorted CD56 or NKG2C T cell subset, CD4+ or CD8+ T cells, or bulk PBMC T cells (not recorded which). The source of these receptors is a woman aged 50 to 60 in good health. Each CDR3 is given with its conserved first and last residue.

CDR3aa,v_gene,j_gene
CASTPQGAHGYTF,TRBV28,TRBJ1-2
CSGRDSQWGAFF,TRBV29-1,TRBJ1-1
CASSLVGQGGEKLFF,TRBV5-1,TRBJ1-4
CAISGSGTDSSYEQYF,TRBV10-3,TRBJ2-7
CSARVTGGGGETQYF,TRBV20-1,TRBJ2-5
CASSFWTAETGELFF,TRBV5-5,TRBJ2-2
CASSLVRRGETQYF,TRBV27,TRBJ2-5
CSATSGITDTQYF,TRBV20-1,TRBJ2-3
CASSLDRTTQETQYF,TRBV5-6,TRBJ2-5
CATSDAGSTNTGELFF,TRBV24-1,TRBJ2-2
CASSRTEQGNQPQHF,TRBV14,TRBJ1-5
CASSQDIMLGAGELFF,TRBV14,TRBJ2-2
CASSLRQGSHYGYTF,TRBV5-6,TRBJ1-2
CASSPRLAGGTYNEQFF,TRBV11-2,TRBJ2-1
CASSFGLAGAGGWFNEQFF,TRBV27,TRBJ2-1
CASSQDTALTSGKETQYF,TRBV4-2,TRBJ2-5
CSTLAGANVLTF,TRBV20-1,TRBJ2-6
CASSQQGSTDTQYF,TRBV19,TRBJ2-3
CSVVTGFNQPQHF,TRBV29-1,TRBJ1-5
CASSDTLLLGSYNEQFF,TRBV9,TRBJ2-1
CASSRTPGVKGSEQYF,TRBV5-1,TRBJ2-7
CASSGSGTLNTGELFF,TRBV6-1,TRBJ2-2
CASSLRTYPLRDRRTYEQYF,TRBV28,TRBJ2-7
CSVGFGLAGVGETQYF,TRBV29-1,TRBJ2-5
CASSPIKGGEQFF,TRBV18,TRBJ2-1
CAWRADYGYTF,TRBV30,TRBJ1-2
CASSLAGLTNEQFF,TRBV12-3/TRBV12-4,TRBJ2-1
CASSAERQGVYGYTF,TRBV5-6,TRBJ1-2
CATSDRRPNQETQYF,TRBV24-1,TRBJ2-5
CASSLVLAGGREQFF,TRBV5-1,TRBJ2-1
CATSSGPSGLALNEQFF,TRBV15,TRBJ2-1
CASSLKSGELFF,TRBV5-1,TRBJ2-2
CASSLMASSGNTIYF,TRBV7-9,TRBJ1-3
CATSDPGTFREQYF,TRBV24-1,TRBJ2-7
CATSSRTGGINEQFF,TRBV15,TRBJ2-1
CASSVLQGGGEAFF,TRBV5-1,TRBJ1-1
CASSDLRTGDNSPLHF,TRBV12-3/TRBV12-4,TRBJ1-6
CASSYPGLAGAGRGTGELFF,TRBV6-6,TRBJ2-2
CASSPPGGSSPLHF,TRBV11-1,TRBJ1-6
CASSQEGTGGLDDTQYF,TRBV3-1,TRBJ2-3
CASGHGNTEAFF,TRBV10-2,TRBJ1-1
CASRKLAGNSGANVLTF,TRBV12-3/TRBV12-4,TRBJ2-6
CASSRRATDTQYF,TRBV12-3/TRBV12-4,TRBJ2-3
CASSEELAKNIQYF,TRBV4-1,TRBJ2-4
CASSVESSEDTQYF,TRBV9,TRBJ2-3
CASSSYRLSPYEQYF,TRBV12-3/TRBV12-4,TRBJ2-7